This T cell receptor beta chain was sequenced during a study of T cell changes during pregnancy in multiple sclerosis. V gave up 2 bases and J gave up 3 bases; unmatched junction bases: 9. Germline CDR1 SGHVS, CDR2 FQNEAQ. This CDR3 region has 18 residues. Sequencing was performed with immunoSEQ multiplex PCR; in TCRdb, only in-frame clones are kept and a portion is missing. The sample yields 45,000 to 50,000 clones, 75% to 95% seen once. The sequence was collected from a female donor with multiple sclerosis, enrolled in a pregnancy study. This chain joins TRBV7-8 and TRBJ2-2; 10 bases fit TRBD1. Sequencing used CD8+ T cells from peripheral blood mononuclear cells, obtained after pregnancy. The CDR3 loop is CASSLTSSGTGDTGELFF. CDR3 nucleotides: TGTGCCAGCAGCTTAACCTCCTCCGGGACAGGGGACACCGGGGAGCTGTTTTTT.